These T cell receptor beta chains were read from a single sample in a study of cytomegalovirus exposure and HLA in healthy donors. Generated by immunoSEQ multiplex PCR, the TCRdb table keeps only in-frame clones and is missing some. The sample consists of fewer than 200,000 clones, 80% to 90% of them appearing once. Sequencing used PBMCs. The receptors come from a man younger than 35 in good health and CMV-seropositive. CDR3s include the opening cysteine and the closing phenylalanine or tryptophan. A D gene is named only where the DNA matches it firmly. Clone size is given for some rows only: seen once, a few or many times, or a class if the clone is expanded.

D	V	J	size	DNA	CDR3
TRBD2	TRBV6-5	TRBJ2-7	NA	TGTGCCAGCAGGTCCGGGACTAGCCTCTACGAGCAGTACTTC	CASRSGTSLYEQYF
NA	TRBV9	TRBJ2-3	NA	TGTGCCAGCAGCGTAGGGGCCACAGATACGCAGTATTTT	CASSVGATDTQYF
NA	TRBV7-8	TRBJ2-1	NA	TGTGCCAGCAGCTCCTGGGGAGGTGCCTCCGGTGGCAATGAGCAGTTCTTC	CASSSWGGASGGNEQFF
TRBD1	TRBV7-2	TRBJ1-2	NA	TGTGCCAGCAAGACCGACAGGGGTATCCCAAATGGCTACACCTTC	CASKTDRGIPNGYTF
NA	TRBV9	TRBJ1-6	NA	TGTGCCAGCAGCCCCGGGACTTTTAATTCACCCCTCCACTTT	CASSPGTFNSPLHF
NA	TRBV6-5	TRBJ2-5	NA	TGTGCCAGCAGACAGCAAGAGACCCAGTACTTC	CASRQQETQYF
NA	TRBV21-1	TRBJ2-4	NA	TGTGCCAGCAGCACGTTACTAGCGGGGGACCTCAACATTCAGTACTTC	CASSTLLAGDLNIQYF
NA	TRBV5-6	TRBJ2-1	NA	TGTGCCAGCAGCTTAGGGGGTATGAGCTACAATGAGCAGTTCTTC	CASSLGGMSYNEQFF
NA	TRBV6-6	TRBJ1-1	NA	TGTGCCAGCAGTTACGCGCAGGGTCAGAACACTGAAGCTTTCTTT	CASSYAQGQNTEAFF
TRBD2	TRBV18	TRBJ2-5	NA	TGTGCCAGCTCACCCGGACTAGTAGGGCAAGAGACCCAGCACTTC	CASSPGLVGQETQHF
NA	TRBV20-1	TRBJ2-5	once	TGCAGTGCTAGAATACAAACCCAGTACTTC	CSARIQTQYF
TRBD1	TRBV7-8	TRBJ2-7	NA	TGTGCCAGCAGCCCTTTCCGGGACAGGGGGACCTACGAGCAGTACTTC	CASSPFRDRGTYEQYF
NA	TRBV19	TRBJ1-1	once	TGTGCCAGTACAAGGAGCACTGAAGCTTTCTTT	CASTRSTEAFF